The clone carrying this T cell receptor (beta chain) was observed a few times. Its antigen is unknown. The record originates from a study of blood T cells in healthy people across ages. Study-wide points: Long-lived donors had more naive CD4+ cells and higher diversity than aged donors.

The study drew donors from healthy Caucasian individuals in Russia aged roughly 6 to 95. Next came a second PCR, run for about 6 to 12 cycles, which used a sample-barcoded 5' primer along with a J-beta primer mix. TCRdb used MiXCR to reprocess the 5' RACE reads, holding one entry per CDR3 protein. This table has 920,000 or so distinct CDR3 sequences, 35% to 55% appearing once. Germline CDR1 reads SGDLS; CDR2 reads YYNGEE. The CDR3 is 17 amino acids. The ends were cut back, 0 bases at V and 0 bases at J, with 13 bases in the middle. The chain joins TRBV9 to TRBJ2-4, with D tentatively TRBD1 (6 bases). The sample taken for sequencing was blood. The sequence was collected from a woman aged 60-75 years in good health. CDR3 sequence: CASSVDQGKLAKNIQYF. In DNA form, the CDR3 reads TGTGCCAGCAGCGTAGATCAGGGGAAACTAGCCAAAAACATTCAGTACTTC. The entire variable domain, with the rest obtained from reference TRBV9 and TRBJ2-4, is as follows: DSGVTQTPKHLITATGQRVTLRCSPRSGDLSVYWYQQSLDQGLQFLIQYYNGEERAKGNILERFSAQQFPDLHSELNLSSLELGDSALYFCASSVDQGKLAKNIQYFGAGTRLSVL.